This paragraph covers one T cell receptor (beta chain) sequence. Authors' processing steps: Amplified reference gene primers provided the basis for estimating nucleated cell counts. The method was immunoSEQ multiplex PCR; TCRdb's version includes in-frame clones alone and lacks a portion of them. V, J and clone size reflect that table, while D and trimming were determined from the DNA. The data hold 350,000 to 450,000 clones, with approximately 92% observed a single time. These data belong to a study of blood T cell repertoires in COVID-19. Participants had their cohort set by participant-reported clinical history. V was clipped by 4 bases and J by 6 bases; unmatched bases: 3. In germline, CDR1 is MNHEY, CDR2 SVGAGI. This CDR3 has 14 residues.

This chain links TRBV6-5 with TRBJ1-2; the match to TRBD1 covers 12 bases. Sequenced material: PBMCs or T cells enriched from blood (not recorded which). This receptor was obtained from a man aged 25 to 40 who had recovered from COVID-19. Here the CDR3 reads CASSSGTGGHGYTF. CDR3 bases: TGTGCCAGCAGTTCCGGGACAGGGGGCCATGGCTACACCTTC.